The source of this TCR beta chain is a study of OX40 agonist ivuxolimab in advanced cancers. TCRdb's table, derived via immunoSEQ multiplex PCR, lists solely in-frame clones and lacks some. The table has tens of thousands of clones, around four fifths seen once. The V segment lost 4 bases and the J segment 5 bases; nucleotides outside the gene matches: 17. The CDR3 is made up of 19 amino acids. The germline gives CDR1 SGHNT, CDR2 YYREEE (reference sequence). Specimen: CD4+ or CD8+ T cells sorted from blood, collected in a trial of the OX40 agonist ivuxolimab. This sequence originates from an adult with an advanced solid tumor such as melanoma, head and neck, liver or kidney cancer. The rearrangement links TRBV5-4 to TRBJ2-3; 12 bases are a match to TRBD2. The CDR3 DNA sequence: TGTGCCAGCAGCCAACGTCACCAGTGGACTAGCGGGAAAGAAGATACGCAGTATTTT. It translates to CASSQRHQWTSGKEDTQYF.